The rows below give T cell receptor beta chains drawn from one sample of a study of early T cells in non-severe SARS-CoV-2 infection. From the 5' RACE reads, TCRdb called clonotypes with MiXCR, one entry per CDR3 protein. Found here are fewer than 85,000 distinct CDR3 sequences, around 12% of them singletons; the top ten hold roughly 4.3%. Source material: whole blood. Every receptor here comes from an adult who was a healthcare worker with PCR-confirmed SARS-CoV-2 infection or an uninfected control (not recorded which). The CDR3 runs from the conserved cysteine through the conserved F or W. A D gene is named only where the DNA matches it firmly. The size entry is marked missing in some rows and otherwise reads once, few, many or a size class.

d_call: TRBD1; j_call: TRBJ2-4; v_call: TRBV20-1; clone_size: -; cdr3_nt: TGCAGTGCTGGAGATGTCCGGGACAGGGCCGACATTCAGTACTTC; cdr3_aa: CSAGDVRDRADIQYF
d_call: -; j_call: TRBJ2-3; v_call: TRBV7-9; clone_size: -; cdr3_nt: TGTGCCAGCAGCTTAGCCTCCCCCCCTCGGGCGCAGTATTTT; cdr3_aa: CASSLASPPRAQYF
d_call: -; j_call: TRBJ2-3; v_call: TRBV20-1; clone_size: -; cdr3_nt: TGCAGTGCTAGAGTGATTCAAGATACGCAGTATTTT; cdr3_aa: CSARVIQDTQYF
d_call: TRBD1; j_call: TRBJ2-3; v_call: TRBV6-5; clone_size: -; cdr3_nt: TGTGCCAGCAGTTACCCGGGACAGGGCCCACAGTATTTT; cdr3_aa: CASSYPGQGPQYF
d_call: TRBD1; j_call: TRBJ2-7; v_call: TRBV12-5; clone_size: few; cdr3_nt: TGTGCTAGTGGTTTGGTACGGACAGGGTCTAGCTACGAGCAGTACTTC; cdr3_aa: CASGLVRTGSSYEQYF
d_call: -; j_call: TRBJ2-7; v_call: TRBV25-1; clone_size: many; cdr3_nt: TGTGCCAGCAGTGAATTTACAGACTACGAGCAGTACTTC; cdr3_aa: CASSEFTDYEQYF
d_call: -; j_call: TRBJ2-1; v_call: TRBV3-1; clone_size: many; cdr3_nt: TGTGCCAGCAGCCAAGAAGGAGGGAGCTCCTACAATGAGCAGTTCTTC; cdr3_aa: CASSQEGGSSYNEQFF
d_call: -; j_call: TRBJ2-5; v_call: TRBV15; clone_size: -; cdr3_nt: TGTGCCACCAGCAGGGACTCATCTCAAGAGACCCAGTACTTC; cdr3_aa: CATSRDSSQETQYF
d_call: TRBD1; j_call: TRBJ1-2; v_call: TRBV13; clone_size: few; cdr3_nt: TGTGCCAGCAGCCCCTCGGGACAGGGGGTGGGTGGCTACACCTTC; cdr3_aa: CASSPSGQGVGGYTF
d_call: -; j_call: TRBJ2-1; v_call: TRBV20-1; clone_size: many; cdr3_nt: TGCAGTGCTAGAGCCGGGCTTTCCTCCTACAATGAGCAGTTCTTC; cdr3_aa: CSARAGLSSYNEQFF
d_call: TRBD1; j_call: TRBJ2-7; v_call: TRBV10-3; clone_size: many; cdr3_nt: TGTGCCATCAGTTTCCAAAGGGGACAGGGGGAGCAGTACTTC; cdr3_aa: CAISFQRGQGEQYF
d_call: -; j_call: TRBJ1-4; v_call: TRBV5-1; clone_size: many; cdr3_nt: TGCGCCAGCAGCTTGGGAACAGCTGATAAAAAACTGTTTTTT; cdr3_aa: CASSLGTADKKLFF
d_call: -; j_call: TRBJ2-5; v_call: TRBV6-8; clone_size: few; cdr3_nt: TGTGCGCAGCGAGAGACCCAGTACTTC; cdr3_aa: CAQRETQYF
d_call: -; j_call: TRBJ2-5; v_call: TRBV2; clone_size: -; cdr3_nt: TGTGCCAGCAGACGGCCTAGCCTGGGGCAAGAGACCCAGTACTTC; cdr3_aa: CASRRPSLGQETQYF
d_call: -; j_call: TRBJ2-3; v_call: TRBV29-1; clone_size: few; cdr3_nt: TGCAGCGTTGAATACAGCGCCAGCGGCACAGATACGCAGTATTTT; cdr3_aa: CSVEYSASGTDTQYF
d_call: TRBD2; j_call: TRBJ2-1; v_call: TRBV2; clone_size: few; cdr3_nt: TGTGCCAGCAGAGCTAGCGGCAGCTCCTACAATGAGCAGTTCTTC; cdr3_aa: CASRASGSSYNEQFF
d_call: -; j_call: TRBJ2-7; v_call: TRBV20-1; clone_size: many; cdr3_nt: TGCAGTGCAGATACCGGGACATCCTACGAGCAGTACTTC; cdr3_aa: CSADTGTSYEQYF
d_call: -; j_call: TRBJ2-7; v_call: TRBV3-1; clone_size: many; cdr3_nt: TGTGCCAGCAGCCAAGGCCTTACAGGGAGCTTAGTCTACGAGCAGTACTTC; cdr3_aa: CASSQGLTGSLVYEQYF
d_call: -; j_call: TRBJ1-2; v_call: TRBV3-1; clone_size: many; cdr3_nt: TGTGCCAGCAGCCAAGGAGGGCCTGTAACCTTC; cdr3_aa: CASSQGGPVTF
d_call: -; j_call: TRBJ2-6; v_call: TRBV6-1; clone_size: few; cdr3_nt: TGTGCCAGCAGTGAGGGGAGCTCTGGGGCCAACGTCCTGACTTTC; cdr3_aa: CASSEGSSGANVLTF